This T cell receptor (beta chain) was obtained from a study of T cells in Graves' hyperthyroidism and ophthalmopathy. Study overall: Once the initial diagnosis was made, peripheral blood was obtained before any treatment.

At least 3 on the Clinical Activity Score was recorded for ophthalmopathy patients, who also had NOSPECS grade at least 4 and duration under 3 months. Each 10 ml fresh peripheral blood draw supplied the PBMCs. The TCR beta CDR3 regions underwent amplification using RNA transcripts as the source. A set of HTBI primers served as the primers for a first-round RT-PCR of the TCR CDR3. TCRdb reprocessed the multiplex PCR reads via MiXCR and lists one record per CDR3 protein. This sample yields about 270,000 distinct CDR3 sequences, of which about 20% are seen a single time; around 60% belongs to the top ten. The sample holds a few counts of this clonotype. The sample consisted of blood. This TCR was sampled from a man in his thirties or forties with Graves' ophthalmopathy.

DNA of the CDR3: TGCGCCAGCAGCGAGGGGACTAGCGGGAGGCGGAGTAACATTCAGTACTTC. Translation gives CASSEGTSGRRSNIQYF. This chain uses TRBV5-1 with TRBJ2-4; 15 nucleotides align to TRBD2. Looked up from germline, CDR1 is SGHRS and CDR2 is YFSETQ. This CDR3 spans 17 amino acids. V was pared by 4 bases and J by 7 bases, with 9 bases of the junction left unmatched.